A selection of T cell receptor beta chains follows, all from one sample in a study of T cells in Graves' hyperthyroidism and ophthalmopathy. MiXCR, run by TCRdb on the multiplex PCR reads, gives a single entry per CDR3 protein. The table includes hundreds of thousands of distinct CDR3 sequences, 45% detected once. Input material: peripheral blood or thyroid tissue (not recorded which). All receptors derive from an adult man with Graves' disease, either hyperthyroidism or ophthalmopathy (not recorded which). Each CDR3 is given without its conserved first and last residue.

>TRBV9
ASSALGVRTFYGYT
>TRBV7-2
ASSQGQVYEQY
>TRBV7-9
ASSTYSGTGGSGNTIY
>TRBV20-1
SARASPGNTIY
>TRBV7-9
AWSLSGGAAETQY
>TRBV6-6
ASSWDTGVNTEAF
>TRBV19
ASSTRQDQETQY
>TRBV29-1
SVGTSGFGYEQY
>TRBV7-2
ASSFSSGSGDTQY
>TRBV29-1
SVEDPGSGQGIPGYT
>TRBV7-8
ASSLARGWNGYT
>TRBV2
ASSEARSRTEAF
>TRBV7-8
ASSLSQTTRETQY
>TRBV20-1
SARVPNQPQH
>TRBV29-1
SVDSFEGGSGANVLT
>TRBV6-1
ASVRGWENTEAF
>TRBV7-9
ASSPRQGQNEQY
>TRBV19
ASSTMTGENTEAF
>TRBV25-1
ASSELGQGAGGYT
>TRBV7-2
ASSLASGARTEAF
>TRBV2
ASSETGLASGGLF
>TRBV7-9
ASSLSTGTAAYEQY
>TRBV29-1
SVGQGWTNTEKLF
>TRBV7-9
ASSSGTGGSRQPQH
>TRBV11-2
ASSLERGDRGLREQY
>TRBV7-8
ASSSPRSTEELF
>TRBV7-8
ASKGWEDYGYT
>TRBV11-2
ASSKSGSYGYT
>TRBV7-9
ASSQDEGGGGQPQH
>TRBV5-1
ASSSAGSSYEQY
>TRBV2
ASSLPPTDASSEKLF
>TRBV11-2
ASSSFQRDRGRQHGYT
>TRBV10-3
ASSYVTGGQPQH
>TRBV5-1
ASSSQGDTEAF
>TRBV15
ATSSPPGAKQPQH
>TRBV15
ATSRQRNSYEQY
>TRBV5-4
ASSPTSDTQETQY